This passage covers 18 T cell receptor beta chains from one sample sequenced in a study of blood T cell repertoires in COVID-19. This table comes from immunoSEQ multiplex PCR, and its TCRdb copy is limited to in-frame clones, with some not included. The data hold about 190,000 clones, with around nine tenths observed a single time. Sequencing was carried out using peripheral blood. The source is a woman between 40 and 55 years old who had recovered from COVID-19.

The CDR3 coding sequence is TGCAGCGTTCAACCTCGACTAGCGGGAGCGGTGGAGACCCAGTACTTC. This encodes CSVQPRLAGAVETQYF. The chain carries TRBV29-1 and TRBJ2-5, with 12 bases that match TRBD2. Looked up from germline, CDR1 is SQVTM and CDR2 is ANQGSEA. After removal of 5 bases from V and 5 bases from J, the junction contained 12 bases not matched to a gene. The CDR3 extends over 16 amino acids.

V is TRBV19 and J is TRBJ1-1, with TRBD1 as a possible D gene (5 bases). The CDR3 extends over 15 amino acids. V lost 7 bases and J lost 2, with 17 bases in between. Germline lookup yields CDR1 LNHDA and CDR2 SQIVND (reference sequence). The chain's CDR3 is CASKPVGAINTEAFF. Here the CDR3 DNA reads TGTGCCAGTAAACCAGTAGGGGCTATTAACACTGAAGCTTTCTTT.

This rearrangement joins TRBV27 to TRBJ1-1; D might be TRBD1 (5 bases). Trimming cost V 7 bases and J 1 base, with 10 bases left between them. This CDR3 contains 13 residues. From germline, CDR1 is MNHEY and CDR2 SMNVEV (reference sequence). CDR3 bases: TGTGCCAGCAAAACCGGACAGAACACTGAAGCTTTCTTT. It yields the protein CASKTGQNTEAFF.

This clone was seen just once. The V gene is TRBV30, the J gene TRBJ1-1, with TRBD1 identical over 8 bases. The J segment lost 1 base and the V segment lost 6 bases, leaving 4 bases of the junction unmatched. The CDR3 loop spans 13 amino acids. Germline lookup yields CDR1 GTSNPN and CDR2 SVGIG (reference sequence). The DNA for the CDR3 is TGTGCCTGTACCGGGACAGGGAACACTGAAGCTTTCTTT. It codes for CACTGTGNTEAFF.

The V and J genes are TRBV10-3 and TRBJ1-6, with 8 bases matching TRBD1. Trimming at V came to 4 bases and at J to 5 bases, leaving 4 bases not matched to a gene. CDR1 is ENHRY, CDR2 SYGVKD, per germline. This CDR3 has 15 residues. CDR3 region: CAISGGTGNNSPLHF. As DNA, the CDR3 is TGTGCCATCAGTGGGGGGACAGGAAATAATTCACCCCTCCACTTT.

This clone was detected once. The chain couples TRBV14 to TRBJ2-7; 7 nucleotides line up with TRBD1. CDR3 length: 14 amino acids. Germline trimming cut 2 bases from V and 6 bases from J; bases unmatched to any gene: 7. The germline V gene encodes CDR1 SGHDN and CDR2 FVKESK. CDR3 DNA sequence: TGTGCCAGCAGCCAACTCGGGACAGTCTCCGAGCAGTACTTC. Translated, it gives CASSQLGTVSEQYF.

The chain employs TRBV11-2 and TRBJ1-1; unclear D gene. Looked up from germline, CDR1 is SGHAT and CDR2 is FQNNGV. V dropped 1 base and J dropped 6 bases, with 6 bases sitting between them. The CDR3 sequence is 12 residues long. CDR3 region: CASSLASAEAFF. The CDR3 bases are TGTGCCAGCAGCTTAGCCAGTGCTGAAGCTTTCTTT.

V is TRBV2 and J is TRBJ1-2; possibly TRBD1 for D (6 bases). V lost 4 bases to trimming and J lost 0 bases, with 15 bases between them. Germline values: CDR1 SNHLY, CDR2 FYNNEI. The CDR3 contains 16 residues. CDR3 sequence: CASSGPGQPSNYGYTF. CDR3 DNA sequence: TGTGCCAGCAGTGGTCCCGGACAGCCTTCTAACTATGGCTACACCTTC.

The V call is TRBV28, the J call TRBJ2-7; TRBD2 aligns across 7 bases. The junction had 14 bases not matched to a gene; V was cut back by 11 bases and J by 4 bases. From germline, CDR1 is MDHEN and CDR2 SYDVKM. This CDR3 region has 14 residues. The CDR3 bases are TGTGCCGTAACCGGGACTAAATCCTCATACGAGCAGTACTTC. Translated, it gives CAVTGTKSSYEQYF.

Concerning this clone: The sample has other DNA sequences that encode this CDR3 too. The genes are TRBV3-1 (or the pseudogene TRBV3-2) and TRBJ1-5; TRBD1 matches 8 bases. Losses at the gene ends were 0 bases for V and 6 bases for J; bases not matched to a gene: 7. The CDR3 length is 16 residues. Per the germline V gene, CDR1 is LGHDT and CDR2 is YNNKEL (reference sequence). CDR3 sequence (DNA): TGTGCCAGCAGCCAAGATGGCGGACAGGGTGGTCAGCCCCAGCATTTT. It translates to CASSQDGGQGGQPQHF.

The V gene is TRBV28, the J gene TRBJ2-7; no reliable D call. The CDR3 loop spans 13 amino acids. The germline V gene has CDR1 MDHEN and CDR2 SYDVKM. The ends were cut back, 1 base at V and 3 bases at J, with 7 bases in the middle. In DNA, the CDR3 is TGTGCCAGCAGTTTATTGTCCGTCTACGAGCAGTACTTC. Protein: CASSLLSVYEQYF. Supplemented by reference TRBV28 and TRBJ2-7, the full variable domain reads DVKVTQSSRYLVKRTGEKVFLECVQDMDHENMFWYRQDPGLGLRLIYFSYDVKMKEKGDIPEGYSVSREKKERFSLILESASTNQTSMYLCASSLLSVYEQYFGPGTRLTVT.

The chain carries TRBV7-9 and TRBJ2-1; TRBD2 matches at 14 bases. Per germline, CDR1 SEHNR and CDR2 FQNEAQ (reference sequence). The J segment lost 10 bases and the V segment lost 4 bases, leaving 6 bases of the junction unmatched. The CDR3 spans 15 residues. CDR3 DNA sequence: TGTGCCAGCAGCTCAGGACTAGCGGGAGGTTGGGAGCAGTTCTTC. This sequence encodes CASSSGLAGGWEQFF.

V usage is TRBV24-1 and J usage is TRBJ2-2, with 11 bases fitting TRBD2. J gave up 6 bases and V 1 base, and 3 bases lay outside the gene matches. Per the germline V gene, CDR1 is KGHDR and CDR2 is SFDVKD. The CDR3 is 16 residues long. CDR3 coding DNA: TGTGCCACCAGTGATTTTAGCGGGAGGGCATCCGGGGAGCTGTTTTTT. Amino acid sequence: CATSDFSGRASGELFF.

The rearrangement links TRBV7-8 to TRBJ2-7; TRBD2 matches at 8 bases. The ends lost 3 bases at V and 5 bases at J; junction bases unmatched: 6. The length of the CDR3 is 14 residues. Germline CDR1 and CDR2: SGHVS and FQNEAQ. The CDR3 sequence: CASSFGLASDEQYF. In DNA, the CDR3 is TGTGCCAGCAGCTTCGGACTAGCTTCAGACGAGCAGTACTTC.

V and J are TRBV3-1 (or the pseudogene TRBV3-2) and TRBJ1-3; D is undetermined. The CDR3 covers 12 residues. The V gene lost 4 bases and the J gene lost 3 bases, with 4 bases spanning the gap. In germline, CDR1 is LGHDT, CDR2 YNNKEL (reference sequence). The CDR3 loop is CASSPVGNTIYF. The DNA of the CDR3 is TGTGCCAGCAGCCCGGTTGGAAACACCATATATTTT.

The chain recombines TRBV28 with TRBJ2-1, with D possibly matching TRBD2 (6 bases). Germline CDR1 MDHEN, CDR2 SYDVKM. This CDR3 spans 16 amino acids. Trimming removed 6 bases from V and 5 bases from J, with 20 bases in between. CDR3 sequence reads: CASSSPRLAANNEQFF. CDR3 DNA: TGTGCCAGCAGCTCCCCGAGGTTAGCGGCGAACAATGAGCAGTTCTTC.

The chain employs TRBV27 and TRBJ2-1; D not resolved. Germline CDR1 MNHEY, CDR2 SMNVEV (reference sequence). The CDR3 extends over 14 amino acids. Trimming removed 2 bases at V and 12 bases at J, with 17 bases between. The CDR3 loop is CASSLGSAPAGQFF. CDR3 DNA: TGTGCCAGCAGTTTAGGATCCGCCCCCGCAGGGCAGTTCTTC.

The CDR3 loop reads CASSLPGGGANTEAFF. The CDR3 DNA reads as TGTGCCAGCAGCTTACCGGGGGGAGGGGCGAACACTGAAGCTTTCTTT. The V gene is TRBV11-1, the J gene TRBJ1-1, with D perhaps matching TRBD1 (5 bases). Deletions cut 2 bases from V and 1 base from J, with 14 bases between. CDR3 size: 16 residues. Germline-derived CDR1 and CDR2 are SGHAT and FQDESV (reference sequence).